This T cell receptor beta chain was recovered during a study of response to subunit inactivated influenza vaccine (dated by TCRdb to between 2018 and 2020). Describing the broader study: Deep quantitative T cell receptor repertoire profiling was used in the study to track responses to a trivalent subunit inactivated influenza vaccine. What the authors observed across the whole study: The authors suggested that each seasonal influenza vaccination may recruit only a limited number of new T cells.

To prepare the library, RT-PCR was applied. Reads for this sample came from an Illumina HiSeq 2500. TCRdb's own reprocessing of the public reads used fastp at Q25 and MiXCR and kept productive beta chains. Each entry merges the rows of one CDR3 protein and shows their most common DNA and genes. This sample gives approximately 530,000 distinct CDR3 sequences in total; 6.5% to 8% of them show up just once. Of the sample, around 13% is held by the ten largest clones. Worth noting for this clonotype: Its recognized antigen is unknown. Base-call qualities are not available, and no considerably larger clone is one nucleotide away.

Counted from cysteine to phenylalanine, this CDR3 has 14 amino acids. Only the CDR3 DNA stays, 42 bases, in frame from base 1. CDR1 and CDR2 are read off the germline V gene (reference sequence) as LNHNV and YYDKDF. The germline V and J ends show losses of 6 bases and 8 bases respectively, and no gene match explains 9 bases of the junction. This sequence originates from a man between 50 and 69 years old who received an inactivated influenza vaccine. Donor details come from another sample of the same person, matched by shared clones. The chain is encoded by TRBV15 joined to TRBJ2-1, with 8 bases matching TRBD1. The source material was PBMCs from blood, sampled less than 30 months after vaccination. The DNA is TGTGCCACCAGTCCCCGAGCAGGGGGCCATGAGCAGTTCTTC. Translated, it gives CATSPRAGGHEQFF.